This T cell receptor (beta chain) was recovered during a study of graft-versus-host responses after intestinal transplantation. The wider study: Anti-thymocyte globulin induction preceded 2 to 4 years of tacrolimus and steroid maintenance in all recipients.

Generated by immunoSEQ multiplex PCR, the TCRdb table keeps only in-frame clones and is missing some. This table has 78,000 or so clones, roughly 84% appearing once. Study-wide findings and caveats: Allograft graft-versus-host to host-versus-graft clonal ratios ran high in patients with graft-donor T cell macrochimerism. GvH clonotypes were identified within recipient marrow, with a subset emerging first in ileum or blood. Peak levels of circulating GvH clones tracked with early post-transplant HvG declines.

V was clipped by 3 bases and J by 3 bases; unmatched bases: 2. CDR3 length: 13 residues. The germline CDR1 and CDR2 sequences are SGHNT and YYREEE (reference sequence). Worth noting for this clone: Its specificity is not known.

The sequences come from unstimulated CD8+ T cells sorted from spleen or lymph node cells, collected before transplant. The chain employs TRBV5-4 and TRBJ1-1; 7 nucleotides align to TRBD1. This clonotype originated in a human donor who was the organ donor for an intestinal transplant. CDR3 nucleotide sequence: TGTGCCAGCAGCTCGGGACAGTACACTGAAGCTTTCTTT. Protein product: CASSSGQYTEAFF.